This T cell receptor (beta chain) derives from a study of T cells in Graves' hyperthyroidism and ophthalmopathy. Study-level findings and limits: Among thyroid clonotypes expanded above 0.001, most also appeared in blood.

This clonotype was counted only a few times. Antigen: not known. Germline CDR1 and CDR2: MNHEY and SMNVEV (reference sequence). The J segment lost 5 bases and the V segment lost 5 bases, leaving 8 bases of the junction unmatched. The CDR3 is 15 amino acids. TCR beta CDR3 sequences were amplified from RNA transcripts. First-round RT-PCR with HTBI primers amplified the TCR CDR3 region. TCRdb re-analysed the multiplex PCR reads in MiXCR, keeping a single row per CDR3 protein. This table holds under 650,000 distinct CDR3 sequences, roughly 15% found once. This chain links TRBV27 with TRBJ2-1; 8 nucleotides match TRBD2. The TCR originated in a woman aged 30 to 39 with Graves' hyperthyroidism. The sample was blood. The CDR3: CASSLIGTRHNEQFF. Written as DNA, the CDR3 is TGTGCCAGCAGTCTAATCGGGACTAGACACAATGAGCAGTTCTTC.